The rows below give T cell receptor beta chains drawn from one sample of a study of T-cell reconstitution after alpha-beta-depleted transplantation in children. TCRdb reprocessed the PCR reads via MiXCR and lists one record per CDR3 protein. The sample lists about 980,000 distinct CDR3 sequences; under 30% were seen once. The specimen comprised PBMCs, mostly from graft donor cells, sampled 360 days after TCRalphabeta/CD19-depleted stem cell transplant. The source is a boy under two years old who had a stem cell transplant for SCID, so the T cells may come from the graft donor. Both conserved end residues are part of each CDR3. The D gene is left open where the match is weak. Clone size is stated in some rows and not others, as once, few, many or a class when expanded.

-,TRBJ2-1,-,TRBV7-9,TGTGCCAGCAGCCACGGACAAGGCCCGAGCTCCTACAATGAGCAGTTCTTC,CASSHGQGPSSYNEQFF
few,TRBJ2-3,TRBD2,TRBV12-3/TRBV12-4,TGTGCCAGCAGTCCCGAGCGGGGGGGCGTAGATACGCAGTATTTT,CASSPERGGVDTQYF
-,TRBJ1-2,-,TRBV5-1,TGCGCCAGCAGCTTGGTAGGGAGGTATGGCTACACCTTC,CASSLVGRYGYTF
-,TRBJ1-3,-,TRBV18,TGTGCCAGCTCACCACTGCCGAGCTCTGGAAACACCATATATTTT,CASSPLPSSGNTIYF
-,TRBJ1-3,TRBD1,TRBV20-1,TGCAGTGCTAGAGCGGACAGGGGCGTCAACACCATATATTTT,CSARADRGVNTIYF
-,TRBJ1-2,TRBD1,TRBV6-5,TGTGCCAGCAGTTACTCACCCAACAGAGGGGGCAAGGTCTATGGCTACACCTTC,CASSYSPNRGGKVYGYTF
-,TRBJ2-1,-,TRBV15,TGTGCCACCAGCAGGCGACTAGGGGCGGACACCTACAATGAGCAGTTCTTC,CATSRRLGADTYNEQFF
few,TRBJ2-1,-,TRBV7-9,TGTGCCAGCAGCTTTCCCCGAGACTCCTACAATGAGCAGTTCTTC,CASSFPRDSYNEQFF
-,TRBJ2-7,-,TRBV12-3/TRBV12-4,TGTGCCAGTGGACAGAAGAATACCTACGAGCAGTACTTC,CASGQKNTYEQYF
few,TRBJ2-3,TRBD2,TRBV12-3/TRBV12-4,TGTGCCAGCAGTTTACGGGGGGAGGACCGAGATACGCAGTATTTT,CASSLRGEDRDTQYF
few,TRBJ2-4,-,TRBV20-1,TGCAGTGCACCCTTATCCGGGGTGCCGTTAGCCAAAAACATTCAGTACTTC,CSAPLSGVPLAKNIQYF
-,TRBJ1-5,-,TRBV5-1,TGCGCCAGCAGCTTAGCTGGGACGGACAATCAGCCCCAGCATTTT,CASSLAGTDNQPQHF
few,TRBJ1-1,TRBD1,TRBV28,TGTGCCAGCAGTTGGGACAGTGTGAACACTGAAGCTTTCTTT,CASSWDSVNTEAFF
-,TRBJ1-2,TRBD1,TRBV20-1,TGCAGTGCTAGAGTGATCGGGACAGGGGCATTCTATGGCTACACCTTC,CSARVIGTGAFYGYTF
few,TRBJ2-1,TRBD2,TRBV20-1,TGCAGTGCTCCTACTAGCGGGGGGGCCAATGAGCAGTTCTTC,CSAPTSGGANEQFF